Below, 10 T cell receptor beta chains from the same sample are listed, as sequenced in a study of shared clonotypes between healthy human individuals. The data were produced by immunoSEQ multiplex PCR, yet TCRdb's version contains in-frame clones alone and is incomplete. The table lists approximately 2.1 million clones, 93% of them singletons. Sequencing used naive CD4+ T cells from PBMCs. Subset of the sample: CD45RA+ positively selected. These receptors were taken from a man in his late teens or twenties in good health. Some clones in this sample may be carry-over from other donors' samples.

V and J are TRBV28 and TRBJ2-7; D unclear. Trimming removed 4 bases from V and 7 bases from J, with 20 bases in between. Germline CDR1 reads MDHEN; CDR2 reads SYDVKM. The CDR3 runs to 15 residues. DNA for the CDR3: TGTGCCAGCAGTTCTATATGGAAAGAGGTTCAGGAGCAGTACTTC. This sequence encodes CASSSIWKEVQEQYF. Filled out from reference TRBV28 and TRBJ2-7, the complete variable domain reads DVKVTQSSRYLVKRTGEKVFLECVQDMDHENMFWYRQDPGLGLRLIYFSYDVKMKEKGDIPEGYSVSREKKERFSLILESASTNQTSMYLCASSSIWKEVQEQYFGPGTRLTVT.

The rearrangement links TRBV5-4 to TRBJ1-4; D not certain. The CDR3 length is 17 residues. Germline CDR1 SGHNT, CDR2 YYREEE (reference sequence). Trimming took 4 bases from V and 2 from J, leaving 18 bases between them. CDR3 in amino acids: CASSGGGSGATNEKLFF. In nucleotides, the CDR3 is TGTGCCAGCAGCGGTGGAGGGAGCGGAGCGACTAATGAAAAACTGTTTTTT.

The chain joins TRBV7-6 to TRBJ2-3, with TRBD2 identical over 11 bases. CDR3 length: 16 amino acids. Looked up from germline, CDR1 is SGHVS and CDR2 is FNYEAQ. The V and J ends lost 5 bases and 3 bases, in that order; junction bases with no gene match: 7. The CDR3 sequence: CASSPLAGGPTDTQYF. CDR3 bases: TGTGCCAGCAGCCCATTAGCGGGAGGGCCGACAGATACGCAGTATTTT.

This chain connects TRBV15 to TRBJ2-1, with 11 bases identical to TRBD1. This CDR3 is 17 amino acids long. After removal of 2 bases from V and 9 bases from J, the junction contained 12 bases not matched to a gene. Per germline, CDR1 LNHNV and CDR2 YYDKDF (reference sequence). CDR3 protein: CATSRNLIGTGGGEQFF. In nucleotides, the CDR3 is TGTGCCACCAGCAGAAATCTGATCGGGACAGGGGGTGGTGAGCAGTTCTTC.

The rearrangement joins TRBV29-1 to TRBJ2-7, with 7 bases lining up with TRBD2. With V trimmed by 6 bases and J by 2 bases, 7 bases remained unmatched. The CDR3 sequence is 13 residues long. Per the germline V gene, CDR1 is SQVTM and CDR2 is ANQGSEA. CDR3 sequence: CSVSLAETYEQYF. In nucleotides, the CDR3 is TGCAGCGTAAGTCTAGCGGAGACCTACGAGCAGTACTTC.

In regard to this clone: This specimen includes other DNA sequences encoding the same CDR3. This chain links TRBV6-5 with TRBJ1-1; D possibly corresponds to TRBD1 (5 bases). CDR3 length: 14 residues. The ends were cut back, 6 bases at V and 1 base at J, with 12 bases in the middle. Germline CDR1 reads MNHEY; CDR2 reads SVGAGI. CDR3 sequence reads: CASRGGRQNTEAFF. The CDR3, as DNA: TGTGCCAGCAGGGGGGGTAGGCAGAACACTGAAGCTTTCTTT.

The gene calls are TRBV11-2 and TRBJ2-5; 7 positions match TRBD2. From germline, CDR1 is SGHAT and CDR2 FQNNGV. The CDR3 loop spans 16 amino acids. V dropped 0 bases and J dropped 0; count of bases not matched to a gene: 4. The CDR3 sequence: CASSLELAYNQETQYF. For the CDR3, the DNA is TGTGCCAGCAGCTTAGAACTAGCGTACAACCAAGAGACCCAGTACTTC.

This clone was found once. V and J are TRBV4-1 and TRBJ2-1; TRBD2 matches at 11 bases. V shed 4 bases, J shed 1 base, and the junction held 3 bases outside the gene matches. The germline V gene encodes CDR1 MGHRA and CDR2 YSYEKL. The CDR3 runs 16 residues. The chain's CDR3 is CASSLGLADSYNEQFF. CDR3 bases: TGCGCCAGCAGCCTGGGACTAGCGGATTCCTACAATGAGCAGTTCTTC.

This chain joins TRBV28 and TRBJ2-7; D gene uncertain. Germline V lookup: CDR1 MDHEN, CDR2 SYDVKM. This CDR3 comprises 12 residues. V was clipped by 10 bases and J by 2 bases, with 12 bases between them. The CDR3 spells CATLAGAYEQYF. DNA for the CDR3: TGTGCCACTCTGGCAGGAGCCTACGAGCAGTACTTC.

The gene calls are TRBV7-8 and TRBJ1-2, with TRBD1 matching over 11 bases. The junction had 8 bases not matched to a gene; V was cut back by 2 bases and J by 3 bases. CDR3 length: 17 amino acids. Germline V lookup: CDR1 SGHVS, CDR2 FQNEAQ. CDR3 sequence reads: CASSLPLGDRGYYGYTF. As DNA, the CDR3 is TGTGCCAGCAGCTTACCGCTTGGGGACAGGGGGTACTATGGCTACACCTTC.